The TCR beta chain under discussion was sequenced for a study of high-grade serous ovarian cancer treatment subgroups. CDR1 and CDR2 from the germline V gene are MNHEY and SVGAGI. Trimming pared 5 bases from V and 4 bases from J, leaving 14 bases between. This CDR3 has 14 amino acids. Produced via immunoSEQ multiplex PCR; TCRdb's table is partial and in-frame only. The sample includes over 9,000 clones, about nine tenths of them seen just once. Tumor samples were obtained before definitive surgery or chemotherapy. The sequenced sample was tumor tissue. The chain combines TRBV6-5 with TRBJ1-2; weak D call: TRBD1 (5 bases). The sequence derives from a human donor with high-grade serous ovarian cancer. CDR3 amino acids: CASSGTSTSYGYTF. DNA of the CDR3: TGTGCCAGCAGTGGGACCAGTACCTCCTATGGCTACACCTTC.